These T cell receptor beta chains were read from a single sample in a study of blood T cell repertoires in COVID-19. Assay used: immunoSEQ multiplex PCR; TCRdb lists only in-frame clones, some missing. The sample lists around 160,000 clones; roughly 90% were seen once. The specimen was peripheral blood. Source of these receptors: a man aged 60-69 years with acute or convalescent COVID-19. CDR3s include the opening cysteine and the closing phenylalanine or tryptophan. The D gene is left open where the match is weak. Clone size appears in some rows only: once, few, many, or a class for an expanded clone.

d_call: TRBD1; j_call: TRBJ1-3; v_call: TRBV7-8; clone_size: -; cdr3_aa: CASSLGRGDRGRNTIYF; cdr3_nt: TGTGCCAGCAGCCTCGGACGAGGGGACAGGGGACGAAACACCATATATTTT
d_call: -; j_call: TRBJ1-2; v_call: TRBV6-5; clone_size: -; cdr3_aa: CATLRDYGYTF; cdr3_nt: TGTGCCACCCTCCGGGACTATGGCTACACCTTC
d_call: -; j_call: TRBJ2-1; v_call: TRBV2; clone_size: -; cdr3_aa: CASSTAGPPYNEQFF; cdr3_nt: TGTGCCAGCAGTACCGCGGGACCCCCCTACAATGAGCAGTTCTTC
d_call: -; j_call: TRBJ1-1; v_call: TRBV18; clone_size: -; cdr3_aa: CASSVSENTEAFF; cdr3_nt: TGTGCCAGCTCAGTGTCAGAGAACACTGAAGCTTTCTTT
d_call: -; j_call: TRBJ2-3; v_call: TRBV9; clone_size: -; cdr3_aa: CASSVLVQGDTQYF; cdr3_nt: TGTGCCAGCAGCGTATTGGTGCAGGGAGATACGCAGTATTTT
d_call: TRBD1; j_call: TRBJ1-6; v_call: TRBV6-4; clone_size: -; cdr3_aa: CASSDRENSPLHF; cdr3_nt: TGTGCCAGTTCCGACAGGGAAAATTCACCCCTCCACTTT
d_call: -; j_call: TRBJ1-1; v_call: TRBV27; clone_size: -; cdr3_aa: CASSFGGATEAFF; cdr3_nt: TGTGCCAGCAGTTTCGGCGGAGCCACTGAAGCTTTCTTT
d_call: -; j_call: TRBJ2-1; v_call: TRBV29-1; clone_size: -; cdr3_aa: CSVSQGGAYNEQFF; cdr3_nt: TGCAGCGTTTCCCAAGGGGGGGCTTACAATGAGCAGTTCTTC
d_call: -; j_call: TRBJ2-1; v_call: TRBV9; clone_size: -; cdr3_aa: CASNEGSKNEQFF; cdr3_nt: TGTGCCAGCAATGAGGGTTCGAAAAATGAGCAGTTCTTC
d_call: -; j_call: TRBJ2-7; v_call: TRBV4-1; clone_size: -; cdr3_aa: CASSRDPGDAYEQYF; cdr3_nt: TGCGCCAGCAGCCGAGATCCAGGGGACGCCTACGAGCAGTACTTC
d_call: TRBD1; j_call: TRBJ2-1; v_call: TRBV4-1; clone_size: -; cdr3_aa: CASSRDSSYNEQFF; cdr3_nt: TGCGCCAGCAGCCGGGACAGCTCCTACAATGAGCAGTTCTTC
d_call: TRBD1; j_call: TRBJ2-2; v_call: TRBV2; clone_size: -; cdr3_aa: CASSGWTGGSGTGELFF; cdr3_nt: TGTGCCAGCAGTGGCTGGACAGGGGGGAGTGGAACCGGGGAGCTGTTTTTT
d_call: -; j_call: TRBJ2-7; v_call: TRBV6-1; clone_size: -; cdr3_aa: CASSETATYEQYF; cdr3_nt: TGTGCCAGCAGTGAGACAGCAACCTACGAGCAGTACTTC
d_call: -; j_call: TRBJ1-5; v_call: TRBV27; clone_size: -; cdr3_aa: CASSQTGSFAQPQHF; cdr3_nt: TGTGCCAGCAGTCAAACAGGGAGTTTTGCTCAGCCCCAGCATTTT
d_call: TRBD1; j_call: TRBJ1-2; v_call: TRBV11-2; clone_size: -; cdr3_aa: CASSWGQGGYGYTF; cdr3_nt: TGTGCCAGCAGCTGGGGACAGGGCGGCTATGGCTACACCTTC
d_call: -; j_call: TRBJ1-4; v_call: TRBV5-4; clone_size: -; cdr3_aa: CASSLAAGTNEKLFF; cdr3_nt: TGTGCCAGCAGCTTGGCCGCGGGAACTAATGAAAAACTGTTTTTT
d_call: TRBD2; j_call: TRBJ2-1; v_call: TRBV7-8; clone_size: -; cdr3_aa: CASSQRGGNEQFF; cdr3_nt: TGTGCCAGCAGCCAGCGGGGGGGCAATGAGCAGTTCTTC
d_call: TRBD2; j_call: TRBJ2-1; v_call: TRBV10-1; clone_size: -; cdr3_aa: CASSELAGGYSYNEQFF; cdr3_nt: TGCGCCAGCAGTGAACTAGCGGGGGGTTACTCCTACAATGAGCAGTTCTTC
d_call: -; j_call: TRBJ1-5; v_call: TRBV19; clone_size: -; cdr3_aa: CASSIKGKTDNQPQHF; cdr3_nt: TGTGCCAGTAGTATTAAGGGGAAGACAGACAATCAGCCCCAGCATTTT
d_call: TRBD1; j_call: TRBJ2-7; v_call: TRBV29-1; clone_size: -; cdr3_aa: CSVPGQGSSYEQYF; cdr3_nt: TGCAGCGTCCCGGGACAGGGGTCCTCCTACGAGCAGTACTTC
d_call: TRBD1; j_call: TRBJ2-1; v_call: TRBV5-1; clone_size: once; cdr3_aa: CASSWTGLTTNNEQFF; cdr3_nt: TGCGCCAGCAGCTGGACAGGGCTCACGACTAACAATGAGCAGTTCTTC
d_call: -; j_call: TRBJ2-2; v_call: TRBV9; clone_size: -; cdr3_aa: CASSGPSGNTGELFF; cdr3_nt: TGTGCCAGCAGCGGACCCTCAGGAAACACCGGGGAGCTGTTTTTT
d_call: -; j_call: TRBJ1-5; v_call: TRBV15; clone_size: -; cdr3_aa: CATSRDAVVPINQPQHF; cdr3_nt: TGTGCCACCAGCAGAGATGCGGTAGTTCCAATCAATCAGCCCCAGCATTTT